The 18 T cell receptor beta chains reported below all come from one sample, sequenced in a study of blood T cell repertoires in COVID-19. Data came from immunoSEQ multiplex PCR; TCRdb stores just in-frame clones and leaves some out. This sample has 310,000 or so clones; roughly 89% occur once, and the top ten carry approximately 6%. Sequencing used PBMCs or T cells enriched from blood (not recorded which). The receptors derive from a woman in her thirties or forties who had recovered from COVID-19.

This rearrangement joins TRBV7-9 to TRBJ1-2; no clear D gene. This CDR3 contains 13 residues. Germline assignment: CDR1 SEHNR and CDR2 FQNEAQ (reference sequence). V shed 5 bases and J shed 8 bases, with 15 bases lying between them. The CDR3 loop reads CASSASGTEGYTF. The CDR3 coding sequence is TGTGCCAGCAGCGCCTCAGGTACGGAAGGCTACACCTTC.

A few counts support this clone. The chain couples TRBV7-2 to TRBJ1-6; the D gene is possibly TRBD1 (5 bases). Looked up from germline, CDR1 is SGHTA and CDR2 is FQGNSA. There are 14 residues in the CDR3. Trimming stripped 5 bases from V and 6 bases from J, with 11 bases between. Written as DNA, the CDR3 is TGTGCCAGCAGCCGGGACTTCCTTAATTCACCCCTCCACTTT. Translating gives CASSRDFLNSPLHF.

The rearrangement uses TRBV30 and TRBJ2-1, with 12 bases lining up with TRBD2. Trimming removed 4 bases from V and 8 bases from J; junction bases left unmatched: 9. The germline CDR1 and CDR2 sequences are GTSNPN and SVGIG (reference sequence). The CDR3 length is 15 residues. CDR3 residues: CAWIRPSGREDEQFF. The CDR3 DNA follows: TGTGCCTGGATCCGCCCTAGCGGGAGGGAAGATGAGCAGTTCTTC.

This chain connects TRBV12-5 to TRBJ1-1, with 7 nucleotides matching TRBD1. CDR3 size: 17 residues. Looked up from germline, CDR1 is LGHNT and CDR2 is FRNRAP. The junction had 14 bases not matched to a gene; V was cut back by 0 bases and J by 7 bases. The CDR3 protein is CASGLVLQSTGRFEAFF. CDR3 DNA sequence: TGTGCTAGTGGTTTGGTACTTCAATCGACAGGGAGGTTTGAAGCTTTCTTT. Filled out from reference TRBV12-5 and TRBJ1-1, the complete variable domain reads DARVTQTPRHKVTEMGQEVTMRCQPILGHNTVFWYRQTMMQGLELLAYFRNRAPLDDSGMPKDRFSAEMPDATLATLKIQPSEPRDSAVYFCASGLVLQSTGRFEAFFGQGTRLTVV.

The chain carries TRBV6-1 and TRBJ2-1; 7 bases match TRBD1. After removal of 3 bases from V and 3 bases from J, the junction contained 8 bases not matched to a gene. Germline V CDR1 and CDR2: MNHNS, SASEGT. The CDR3 totals 16 residues. The DNA for the CDR3 is TGTGCCAGCAGTGACTTTGGTGGGACAGACTACAATGAGCAGTTCTTC. Translating gives CASSDFGGTDYNEQFF.

The CDR3 coding sequence is TGCGCCAGCAGCTCGAGCGCGGGACTAGCGGGAGTTCGAAACACCGGGGAGCTGTTTTTT. Its protein is CASSSSAGLAGVRNTGELFF. The chain combines TRBV5-1 with TRBJ2-2, with 14 bases fitting TRBD2. In germline, CDR1 is SGHRS, CDR2 YFSETQ. Losses at the gene ends were 3 bases for V and 2 bases for J; bases not matched to a gene: 12. The CDR3 covers 20 residues.

The chain is built from TRBV28 and TRBJ2-7, with 10 nucleotides matching TRBD2. J lost 3 bases, V lost 5 bases, and 7 bases had no gene match. The CDR3 runs to 15 residues. Germline V gene data show CDR1 as MDHEN and CDR2 as SYDVKM. DNA of the CDR3: TGTGCCAGCAGTCTGGGGGCTAGCGGGGGCTACGAGCAGTACTTC. It is translated as CASSLGASGGYEQYF.

CDR3 DNA sequence: TGTGCCAGCAGCCATGACAGGGGGAGCTACGAGCAGTACTTC. It translates to CASSHDRGSYEQYF. The J gene is TRBJ2-7, the V gene TRBV28, with 9 bases identical to TRBD1. V gave up 6 bases and J gave up 3 bases; unmatched junction bases: 6. Germline loops: CDR1 MDHEN, CDR2 SYDVKM. The CDR3 loop spans 14 amino acids.

The chain carries TRBV7-2 and TRBJ2-3, with TRBD2 as a possible D gene (5 bases). Germline CDR1 SGHTA, CDR2 FQGNSA. V lost 3 bases and J lost 2, with 12 bases in between. The CDR3 loop spans 15 amino acids. CDR3 sequence: CASSFVGVTTDTQYF. The CDR3 nucleotides read TGTGCCAGCAGCTTCGTCGGGGTAACCACAGATACGCAGTATTTT.

This clone occurred a few times. The chain links TRBV2 to TRBJ2-3, with D perhaps TRBD2 (5 bases). V was clipped by 6 bases and J by 2 bases, with 9 bases between them. The CDR3 totals 13 residues. Germline V lookup: CDR1 SNHLY, CDR2 FYNNEI. DNA of the CDR3: TGTGCCAGCAGGGAGGTGGTCACAGATACGCAGTATTTT. Protein: CASREVVTDTQYF.

A single count supports this clone. V gene TRBV2 combines with J gene TRBJ1-5; TRBD1 aligns across 8 bases. Germline lookup yields CDR1 SNHLY and CDR2 FYNNEI. V was pared by 8 bases and J by 2 bases, with 8 bases of the junction left unmatched. This CDR3 is built from 15 residues. The CDR3 here is CASRFRTGRNQPQHF. CDR3 coding DNA: TGTGCCAGCCGCTTCCGGACAGGGCGCAATCAGCCCCAGCATTTT.

The genes are TRBV4-3 and TRBJ2-2; D is possibly TRBD1 (6 bases). The V end lost 0 bases, the J end lost 8 bases, and 19 bases lay between the germline ends. This CDR3 has 17 residues. Germline CDR1 and CDR2: LGHNA and YSLEER. The CDR3 sequence: CASSQETVAGARGELFF. The CDR3 DNA reads as TGCGCCAGCAGCCAAGAGACGGTGGCAGGGGCCCGGGGGGAGCTGTTTTTT.

The CDR3 nucleotides read TGTGCCTGGAGGTCCTCGACAGGGGACTATGGCTACACCTTC. Translating gives CAWRSSTGDYGYTF. The V and J genes are TRBV30 and TRBJ1-2, with TRBD1 matching 8 bases. The CDR3 spans 14 residues. Per the germline V gene, CDR1 is GTSNPN and CDR2 is SVGIG (reference sequence). Losses at the gene ends were 3 bases for V and 3 bases for J; bases not matched to a gene: 6.

The CDR3 nucleotides read TGTGCCAGCAGTTTTCGACAGGGGGGGGAGACCCAGTACTTC. The encoded protein is CASSFRQGGETQYF. The chain combines TRBV28 with TRBJ2-5; 9 positions agree with TRBD1. Unmatched junction bases numbered 4, after V lost 3 bases and J lost 5 bases. The CDR3 loop spans 14 amino acids. Germline V gene lookup returns CDR1 MDHEN and CDR2 SYDVKM.

This clone has only one observation. The rearrangement joins TRBV6-2 or TRBV6-3 to TRBJ2-7, with 13 bases fitting TRBD2. The CDR3 has 16 amino acids. The J segment lost 2 bases and the V segment lost 5 bases, leaving 6 bases of the junction unmatched. Germline assignment: CDR1 MNHEY and CDR2 SVGEGT. CDR3 sequence: CASSDGLAGVTYEQYF. DNA for the CDR3: TGTGCCAGCAGTGACGGACTAGCGGGAGTTACCTACGAGCAGTACTTC.

This chain links TRBV6-5 with TRBJ1-3; TRBD1 is a possible D gene (5 bases). The germline V gene encodes CDR1 MNHEY and CDR2 SVGAGI. This CDR3 comprises 15 residues. V was pared by 6 bases and J by 2 bases, with 14 bases between. CDR3 protein: CASRADSTPGNTIYF. The CDR3 bases are TGTGCCAGCAGGGCCGACAGTACCCCTGGAAACACCATATATTTT.

The chain carries TRBV30 and TRBJ2-3; D uncertain. Germline CDR1 is GTSNPN and CDR2 is SVGIG (reference sequence). CDR3 length: 13 residues. The V end was cut by 4 bases, the J end by 6 bases, with 14 bases between. As DNA, the CDR3 is TGTGCCTGGACTGTGCTGAGAGCGGATACGCAGTATTTT. Its translation: CAWTVLRADTQYF.

The rearrangement uses TRBV7-8 and TRBJ1-4; 8 positions agree with TRBD1. The V segment lost 5 bases and the J segment 4 bases; nucleotides outside the gene matches: 6. Germline assignment: CDR1 SGHVS and CDR2 FQNEAQ. This CDR3 is 15 amino acids long. Here the CDR3 reads CASSLTGADNEKLFF. CDR3 nucleotides: TGTGCCAGCAGCCTGACAGGGGCCGATAATGAAAAACTGTTTTTT.